The 31 T cell receptor beta chains in this list originate from one sample, sequenced in a study of beta chain features in type 1 diabetes. Since all of the isolated RNA was reverse transcribed, expressed TCRB transcripts were what got sequenced. Libraries were prepared by immunoSEQ multiplex PCR; TCRdb keeps only in-frame clonotypes and omits some of them. This table has about 230,000 clones, around 10% appearing once. The sample was naive CD4+ T cells from blood. The receptor set was obtained from a woman younger than 35 in good health.

This clone showed up just a few times. The rearrangement links TRBV29-1 to TRBJ1-2, with 7 bases lining up with TRBD1. This CDR3 is built from 13 residues. Germline CDR1 is SQVTM and CDR2 is ANQGSEA. Trimming at V came to 6 bases and at J to 0 bases, leaving 4 bases not matched to a gene. This chain's CDR3 is CSVGTDPNYGYTF. CDR3 DNA sequence: TGCAGCGTGGGGACAGATCCTAACTATGGCTACACCTTC.

This sequence joins TRBV12-5 and TRBJ2-5; D is perhaps TRBD2 (5 bases). Per germline, CDR1 LGHNT and CDR2 FRNRAP. The CDR3 length is 18 residues. V was trimmed by 1 base and J by 5 bases, leaving 23 bases between them. The CDR3 DNA reads as TGTGCTAGTGGTTTGGGGACCCTCCGGTGGGAGAACCTGGAGACCCAGTACTTC. It is translated as CASGLGTLRWENLETQYF.

The chain links TRBV6-6 to TRBJ2-3, with 9 positions matching TRBD1. The germline V gene has CDR1 MNHNY and CDR2 SVGAGI (reference sequence). The ends lost 6 bases at V and 4 bases at J; junction bases unmatched: 8. This CDR3 is 15 amino acids long. The CDR3 loop is CASRAGTGTPDTQYF. In DNA form, the CDR3 reads TGTGCCAGCAGGGCCGGGACAGGGACGCCAGATACGCAGTATTTT.

The J gene is TRBJ2-2, the V gene TRBV27; perhaps TRBD2 as D (7 bases). Germline V gene sequence: CDR1 MNHEY, CDR2 SMNVEV (reference sequence). CDR3 length equals 16 residues. With 2 bases removed from V and 0 bases from J, the gap between germline ends came to 10 bases. DNA for the CDR3: TGTGCCAGCAGTTTAGGGGGGGGCGCGAACACCGGGGAGCTGTTTTTT. Translation: CASSLGGGANTGELFF.

This clone was counted between two and nine times. The CDR3 sequence: CAWSKGTGQGRNYGYTF. CDR3 DNA: TGTGCCTGGAGTAAGGGGACCGGACAGGGGAGGAACTATGGCTACACCTTC. This chain connects TRBV30 to TRBJ1-2; 9 bases line up with TRBD1. J lost 2 bases, V lost 2 bases, and 12 bases had no gene match. CDR3 size: 17 residues. The germline CDR1 and CDR2 sequences are GTSNPN and SVGIG (reference sequence).

Only a few counts were recorded for this clone. The junction does not match germline at one end; this may be a read error. The V and J genes are TRBV7-7 and TRBJ2-1; a weak D match, TRBD2 (6 bases). The CDR3 loop spans 14 amino acids. Germline V gene lookup returns CDR1 SSHAT and CDR2 FNYEAQ (reference sequence). Here the CDR3 DNA reads TGTGCTAGCAGCTTACGCGGGGACTACAATGAGCAGTTCTTC. Translation gives CASSLRGDYNEQFF.

The chain uses TRBV6-6 and TRBJ1-2; D is possibly TRBD1 (5 bases). Trimming shortened V by 4 bases and J by 0 bases, and 12 bases separated the two germline ends. The CDR3 runs 15 residues. In germline, CDR1 is MNHNY, CDR2 SVGAGI (reference sequence). Here the CDR3 reads CASSFRQIANYGYTF. The CDR3 DNA reads as TGTGCCAGCAGTTTCCGACAGATAGCTAACTATGGCTACACCTTC.

The chain is built from TRBV6-6 and TRBJ2-5, with D possibly TRBD2 on 5 matching bases. CDR3 length: 12 residues. In germline, CDR1 is MNHNY, CDR2 SVGAGI (reference sequence). Trimming took off 2 bases at V and 10 bases at J, with 11 bases between the two ends. The CDR3 sequence: CASSYRHGDQYF. DNA for the CDR3: TGTGCCAGCAGTTACCGACACGGGGACCAGTACTTC.

For this clone: One end of the junction does not line up with germline, which may come from a read error. The chain is built from TRBV7-7 and TRBJ1-5; D is ambiguous. Germline V CDR1 and CDR2: SSHAT, FNYEAQ (reference sequence). This CDR3 has 14 amino acids. This CDR3 is CASSLAVTPPPQHF. Written as DNA, the CDR3 is TGTGCTAGCAGCTTAGCGGTGACTCCACCGCCCCAGCATTTT.

V and J are TRBV2 and TRBJ1-1; D possibly corresponds to TRBD1 (5 bases). The CDR3 has 13 residues. Trimming removed 7 bases from V and 1 base from J, with 10 bases in between. CDR1 is SNHLY, CDR2 FYNNEI, per germline. CDR3 bases: TGTGCCAGCATTTACGACAGGAACACTGAAGCTTTCTTT. Its protein is CASIYDRNTEAFF.

The chain has TRBV27 and TRBJ2-7; 11 bases are a match to TRBD2. Germline V lookup: CDR1 MNHEY, CDR2 SMNVEV (reference sequence). Germline trimming cut 5 bases from V and 1 base from J; bases unmatched to any gene: 7. This CDR3 is built from 16 residues. In nucleotides, the CDR3 is TGTGCCAGCAGTGCCTCGGGACTAGCGGAGTCCTACGAGCAGTACTTC. Its protein product is CASSASGLAESYEQYF.

The V gene is TRBV2, the J gene TRBJ1-1, with 10 nucleotides matching TRBD1. CDR3 size: 13 residues. Germline CDR1 and CDR2: SNHLY and FYNNEI. Germline trimming cut 6 bases from V and 10 bases from J; bases unmatched to any gene: 8. The DNA for the CDR3 is TGTGCCAGCAGGGCATCGACAGGGGGCAGAGCTTTCTTT. Its protein is CASRASTGGRAFF.

This clone was picked up a small number of times. V usage is TRBV5-1 and J usage is TRBJ2-3, with D unclear. This CDR3 has 14 residues. The V and J ends lost 1 base and 5 bases respectively, with 11 bases between them. Germline lookup yields CDR1 SGHRS and CDR2 YFSETQ. CDR3 loop: CASSLSSIRDTQYF. The CDR3 DNA reads TGCGCCAGCAGCTTGTCAAGCATCCGAGATACGCAGTATTTT.

In its sample, this clone was seen a few times. The J gene is TRBJ2-1, the V gene TRBV5-1, with 7 bases that match TRBD2. J was trimmed by 2 bases and V by 2 bases; bases with no gene match: 4. Per the germline V gene, CDR1 is SGHRS and CDR2 is YFSETQ. The CDR3 consists of 15 residues. The CDR3 loop reads CASSFFGTTYNEQFF. The CDR3 nucleotides read TGCGCCAGCAGCTTTTTTGGGACTACCTACAATGAGCAGTTCTTC. The whole variable domain, remainder taken from reference TRBV5-1 and TRBJ2-1, is KAGVTQTPRYLIKTRGQQVTLSCSPISGHRSVSWYQQTPGQGLQFLFEYFSETQRNKGNFPGRFSGRQFSNSRSEMNVSTLELGDSALYLCASSFFGTTYNEQFFGPGTRLTVL.

The table lists this clone with a few counts. This rearrangement joins TRBV25-1 to TRBJ1-6; D is possibly TRBD1 (6 bases). The CDR3 runs to 16 residues. Germline V gives CDR1 MGHDK, CDR2 SYGVNS. Trimming removed 5 bases at V and 2 bases at J, with 13 bases between. The CDR3, as DNA: TGTGCCAGCAGTTACGGGGGGACAACCTATAATTCACCCCTCCACTTT. Translation: CASSYGGTTYNSPLHF.

The table lists this clone with a few counts. The chain uses TRBV30 and TRBJ2-1, with 16 bases that match TRBD2. With 3 bases clipped from V and 4 bases from J, the junction kept 3 bases outside the gene matches. The CDR3 has 16 residues. Germline CDR1 GTSNPN, CDR2 SVGIG (reference sequence). For the CDR3, the DNA is TGTGCCTGGAGGGGGACTAGCGGGAGGGCTTACAATGAGCAGTTCTTC. Translation gives CAWRGTSGRAYNEQFF.

This clone has a handful of counts. The chain joins TRBV7-3 to TRBJ1-5; tentative D call: TRBD1 (6 bases). Germline V CDR1 and CDR2: SGHTA, FQGTGA. The CDR3 consists of 15 residues. V lost 5 bases and J lost 2, with 13 bases in between. The CDR3 DNA reads TGTGCCAGCAGCAACCGGGACAATGGCAATCAGCCCCAGCATTTT. Translated: CASSNRDNGNQPQHF.

V usage is TRBV27 and J usage is TRBJ1-1, with no clear D. Germline V gives CDR1 MNHEY, CDR2 SMNVEV (reference sequence). The CDR3 is 15 residues long. Trimming removed 6 bases from V and 9 bases from J, with 23 bases in between. CDR3 nucleotide sequence: TGTGCCAGCAGCCGCTTGAGAAGAGAAGGAGAGAAAGCTTTCTTT. Translation: CASSRLRREGEKAFF.

This clone was seen a few times. The CDR3: CASSVVILAGMGEETQYF. The DNA of the CDR3 is TGTGCCAGCAGCGTAGTGATCCTAGCGGGAATGGGTGAAGAGACCCAGTACTTC. V is TRBV9 and J is TRBJ2-5; 9 nucleotides align to TRBD2. V shed 0 bases and J 3 bases; nucleotides not matched to a gene: 12. Germline V gene sequence: CDR1 SGDLS, CDR2 YYNGEE. The CDR3 length is 18 residues.

This clone was seen a few times. The V gene is TRBV5-1, the J gene TRBJ2-6, with a weak D call TRBD2 (5 bases). The CDR3 totals 18 residues. CDR1 is SGHRS, CDR2 YFSETQ, per germline. Between the trimmed V and J ends, which lost 0 bases and 0 bases, there was a span of 13 bases. The chain's CDR3 is CASSLGASGLSGANVLTF. The CDR3 region has the DNA TGCGCCAGCAGCTTGGGGGCCAGCGGACTCTCTGGGGCCAACGTCCTGACTTTC.

This clone was seen only a few times. V and J are TRBV30 and TRBJ1-2; 8 bases line up with TRBD1. V was pared by 0 bases and J by 0 bases, with 6 bases of the junction left unmatched. The CDR3 has 16 amino acids. Per germline, CDR1 GTSNPN and CDR2 SVGIG (reference sequence). The DNA of the CDR3 is TGTGCCTGGAGTGTACTAGGGACAGGCCCTAACTATGGCTACACCTTC. Protein product: CAWSVLGTGPNYGYTF.

This clone was counted a few times. The J gene is TRBJ1-1, the V gene TRBV18; 7 bases match TRBD1. This CDR3 comprises 11 residues. V trimming: 6 bases; J trimming: 8 bases; junction bases outside the gene matches: 3. CDR1 and CDR2 from the germline V gene are KGHSH and LQKENI. The CDR3 DNA is TGTGCCAGCTCCCAGGACAGGGAAGCTTTCTTT. Amino acids: CASSQDREAFF.

The chain carries TRBV7-3 and TRBJ2-3; 7 bases align to TRBD1. Unmatched junction bases numbered 4, after V lost 6 bases and J lost 4 bases. This CDR3 comprises 13 residues. Per the germline V gene, CDR1 is SGHTA and CDR2 is FQGTGA. The CDR3 nucleotides are TGTGCCAGCAGTTCGGGACAGTCAGATACGCAGTATTTT. Translating it yields CASSSGQSDTQYF.

A remark on this clone: This specimen includes other DNA sequences encoding the same CDR3. The rearrangement joins TRBV5-4 to TRBJ1-1, with D possibly TRBD1 on 6 matching bases. Trimming removed 3 bases from V and 2 bases from J, with 8 bases in between. Looked up from germline, CDR1 is SGHNT and CDR2 is YYREEE (reference sequence). This CDR3 comprises 13 residues. The CDR3 DNA sequence: TGTGCCAGCAGCTCGACAGGAAACACTGAAGCTTTCTTT. As protein: CASSSTGNTEAFF.

The chain is built from TRBV19 and TRBJ2-7; the D gene is possibly TRBD2 (5 bases). Germline V gene data show CDR1 as LNHDA and CDR2 as SQIVND (reference sequence). The CDR3 has 13 amino acids. V lost 4 bases, J lost 4 bases, and 11 bases lay in between. CDR3 nucleotides: TGTGCCAGTAGTAGGACCGGAGGTTACGAGCAGTACTTC. Its protein product is CASSRTGGYEQYF. The variable domain in full, completed from reference TRBV19 and TRBJ2-7, reads DGGITQSPKYLFRKEGQNVTLSCEQNLNHDAMYWYRQDPGQGLRLIYYSQIVNDFQKGDIAEGYSVSREKKESFPLTVTSAQKNPTAFYLCASSRTGGYEQYFGPGTRLTVT.

This clone has just a few counts. The chain joins TRBV6-1 to TRBJ2-1; 14 bases are a match to TRBD2. In germline, CDR1 is MNHNS, CDR2 SASEGT. V shed 4 bases and J 7 bases; nucleotides not matched to a gene: 12. This CDR3 has 18 amino acids. For the CDR3, the DNA is TGTGCCAGCAGTGCAAGGGCGCCGGGACTAGCGGGAGCAAATGAGCAGTTCTTC. This gives the protein CASSARAPGLAGANEQFF.

In this sample, this clone turned up a few times. The V call is TRBV4-1, the J call TRBJ1-2; D unresolved. Trimming took 0 bases from V and 7 from J, leaving 24 bases between them. The CDR3 contains 18 residues. Germline CDR1 and CDR2: MGHRA and YSYEKL. CDR3 protein: CASSQEGGPGRKNAGYTF. The CDR3 DNA sequence: TGCGCCAGCAGCCAAGAAGGTGGTCCCGGGAGGAAGAACGCTGGCTACACCTTC.

This chain joins TRBV28 and TRBJ1-4; 8 nucleotides line up with TRBD1. Looked up from germline, CDR1 is MDHEN and CDR2 is SYDVKM. The length of the CDR3 is 15 residues. The V and J ends lost 3 bases and 7 bases, in that order; junction bases with no gene match: 7. The CDR3 nucleotides are TGTGCCAGCAGTTTTAGGGCAGGGGGCCTTGAAAAACTGTTTTTT. Its protein product is CASSFRAGGLEKLFF.

This chain uses TRBV5-1 with TRBJ1-1; 8 bases align to TRBD1. The CDR3 extends over 15 amino acids. Trimming cost V 3 bases and J 2 bases; bases outside gene matches: 6. Germline lookup yields CDR1 SGHRS and CDR2 YFSETQ. CDR3 protein: CASSWTGKPNTEAFF. For the CDR3, the DNA is TGCGCCAGCAGCTGGACAGGGAAACCCAACACTGAAGCTTTCTTT.

This clone was seen a handful of times. The chain recombines TRBV6-1 with TRBJ1-4; D perhaps matches TRBD1 (6 bases). The V end lost 7 bases, the J end lost 5 bases, and 17 bases lay between the germline ends. The length of the CDR3 is 15 residues. Germline V lookup: CDR1 MNHNS, CDR2 SASEGT. The CDR3 bases are TGTGCCAGCACCCGAAAAGCTACAGGGAATGAAAAACTGTTTTTT. Amino acids: CASTRKATGNEKLFF.

This chain joins TRBV6-5 and TRBJ2-7; TRBD2 matches 8 bases. Germline CDR1 and CDR2: MNHEY and SVGAGI. The CDR3 runs to 15 residues. The V and J ends lost 6 bases and 2 bases, in that order; junction bases with no gene match: 9. CDR3 sequence reads: CASRDSLAGTYEQYF. In nucleotides, the CDR3 is TGTGCCAGCAGGGATTCATTAGCGGGGACCTACGAGCAGTACTTC.